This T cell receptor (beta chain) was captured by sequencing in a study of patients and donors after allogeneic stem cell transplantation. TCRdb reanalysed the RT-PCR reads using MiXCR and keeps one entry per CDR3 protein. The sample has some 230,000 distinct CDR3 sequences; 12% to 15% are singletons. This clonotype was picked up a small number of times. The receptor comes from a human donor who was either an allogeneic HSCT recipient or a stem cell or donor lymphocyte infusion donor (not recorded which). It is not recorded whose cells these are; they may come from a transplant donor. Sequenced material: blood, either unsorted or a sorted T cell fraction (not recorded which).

CDR3 DNA: TGTGCCAGCAGTCTCACCAGTGAGTTAGCCGAAGAGACCCAGTACTTC. This encodes CASSLTSELAEETQYF. This chain links TRBV12-3 or TRBV12-4 with TRBJ2-5, with D unclear. The CDR3 contains 16 residues. The ends were cut back, 5 bases at V and 3 bases at J, with 19 bases in the middle.